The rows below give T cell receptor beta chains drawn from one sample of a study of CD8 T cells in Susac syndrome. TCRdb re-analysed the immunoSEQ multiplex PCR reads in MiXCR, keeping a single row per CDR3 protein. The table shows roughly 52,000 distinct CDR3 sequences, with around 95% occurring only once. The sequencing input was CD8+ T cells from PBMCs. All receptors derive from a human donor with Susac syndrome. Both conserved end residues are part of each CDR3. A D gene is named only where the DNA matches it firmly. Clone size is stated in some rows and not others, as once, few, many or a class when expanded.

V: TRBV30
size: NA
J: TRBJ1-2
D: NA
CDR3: CAWSVLEGVGGYTF
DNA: TGTGCCTGGAGTGTACTAGAGGGTGTGGGAGGCTACACCTTC

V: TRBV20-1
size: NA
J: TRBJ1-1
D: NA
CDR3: CSASWQGDTEAFF
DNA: TGCAGTGCTAGTTGGCAGGGTGACACTGAAGCTTTCTTT

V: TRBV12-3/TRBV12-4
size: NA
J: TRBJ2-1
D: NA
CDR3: CASSFKGTNEQFF
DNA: TGTGCCAGCAGTTTCAAGGGTACTAATGAGCAGTTCTTC

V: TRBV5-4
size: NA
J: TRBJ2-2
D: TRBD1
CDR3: CASSPGPGTGTGELFF
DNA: TGTGCCAGCAGCCCCGGGCCTGGGACAGGAACCGGGGAGCTGTTTTTT

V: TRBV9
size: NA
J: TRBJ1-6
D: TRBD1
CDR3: CASGYTGGAYSPLHF
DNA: TGTGCCAGCGGATATACAGGGGGCGCCTATTCACCCCTCCACTTT

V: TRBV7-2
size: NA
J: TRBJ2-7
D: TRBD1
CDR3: CASSFRTGEQYF
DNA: TGTGCCAGCAGCTTTAGGACAGGGGAGCAGTACTTC

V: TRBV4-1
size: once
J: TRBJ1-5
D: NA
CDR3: CASSQDPFPGQPQHF
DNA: TGCGCCAGCAGCCAAGATCCCTTTCCGGGTCAGCCCCAGCATTTT

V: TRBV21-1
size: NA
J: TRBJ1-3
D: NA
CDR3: CASSKDLAGTSGNTIYF
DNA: TGTGCCAGCAGCAAAGATTTGGCAGGGACGTCGGGAAACACCATATATTTT

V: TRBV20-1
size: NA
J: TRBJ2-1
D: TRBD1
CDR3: CSAGDRQNDYNEQFF
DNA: TGCAGTGCGGGGGACAGGCAGAATGATTACAATGAGCAGTTCTTC

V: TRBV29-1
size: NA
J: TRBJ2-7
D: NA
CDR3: CSVWDGNNYEQYF
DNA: TGCAGCGTTTGGGACGGGAATAACTACGAGCAGTACTTC

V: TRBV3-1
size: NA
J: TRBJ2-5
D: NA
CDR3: CASSQDRRGLTQYF
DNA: TGTGCCAGCAGCCAAGACCGGCGCGGCCTAACCCAGTACTTC

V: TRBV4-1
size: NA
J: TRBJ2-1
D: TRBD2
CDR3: CASSQRLAGTSYNEQFF
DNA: TGCGCCAGCAGCCAAAGACTAGCGGGGACGTCCTACAATGAGCAGTTCTTC

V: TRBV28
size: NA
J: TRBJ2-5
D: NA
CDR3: CASSRFGYETQYF
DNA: TGTGCCAGCAGCCGGTTTGGGTACGAGACCCAGTACTTC

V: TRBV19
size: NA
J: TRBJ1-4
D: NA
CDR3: CASSWTANEKLFF
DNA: TGTGCCAGTAGTTGGACAGCTAATGAAAAACTGTTTTTT

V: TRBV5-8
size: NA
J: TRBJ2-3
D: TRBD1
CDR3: CASSPGQGPYTDTQYF
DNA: TGTGCCAGCAGCCCAGGACAGGGGCCCTACACAGATACGCAGTATTTT

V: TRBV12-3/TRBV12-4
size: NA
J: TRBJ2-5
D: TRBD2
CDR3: CASSLGLAKETQYF
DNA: TGTGCCAGCAGTTTAGGACTAGCGAAAGAGACCCAGTACTTC

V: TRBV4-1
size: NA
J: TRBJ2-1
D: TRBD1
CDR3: CASSPQGAYNEQFF
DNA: TGCGCCAGCAGCCCACAGGGGGCTTACAATGAGCAGTTCTTC

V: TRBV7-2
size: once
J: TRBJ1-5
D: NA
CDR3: CASSLGGPSNQPQHF
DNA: TGTGCCAGCAGCTTAGGGGGCCCAAGCAATCAGCCCCAGCATTTT

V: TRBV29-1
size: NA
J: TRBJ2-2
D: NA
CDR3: CSVGAATNTGELFF
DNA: TGCAGCGTTGGCGCAGCGACGAACACCGGGGAGCTGTTTTTT

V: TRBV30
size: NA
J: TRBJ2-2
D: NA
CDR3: CAWSSLGTGELFF
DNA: TGTGCCTGGTCCAGCCTCGGCACCGGGGAGCTGTTTTTT

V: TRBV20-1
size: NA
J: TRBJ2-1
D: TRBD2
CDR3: CSARSVAGAFFYNEQFF
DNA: TGCAGTGCTAGGTCGGTAGCGGGGGCCTTCTTTTACAATGAGCAGTTCTTC

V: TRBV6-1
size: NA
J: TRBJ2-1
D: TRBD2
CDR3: CASSRTSGGPLWNEQFF
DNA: TGTGCCAGCAGCCGGACTAGCGGGGGCCCTCTGTGGAATGAGCAGTTCTTC

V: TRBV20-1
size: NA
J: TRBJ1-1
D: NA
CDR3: CSAPGIEYTEAFF
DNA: TGCAGTGCGCCAGGGATAGAGTACACTGAAGCTTTCTTT

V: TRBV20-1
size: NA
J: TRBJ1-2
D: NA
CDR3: CTSSFQGIYGYTF
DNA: TGCACCTCAAGTTTTCAGGGGATCTATGGCTACACCTTC

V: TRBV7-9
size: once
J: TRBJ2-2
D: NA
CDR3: CASSLDSNTGELFF
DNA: TGTGCCAGCAGCTTGGACAGTAACACCGGGGAGCTGTTTTTT

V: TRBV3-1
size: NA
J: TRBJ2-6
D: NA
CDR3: CASTPNSHSGANVLTF
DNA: TGTGCCAGCACCCCAAATTCTCACTCTGGGGCCAACGTCCTGACTTTC

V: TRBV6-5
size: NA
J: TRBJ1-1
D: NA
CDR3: CASSYSLGLDTEAFF
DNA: TGTGCCAGCAGTTACTCGCTGGGGTTGGACACTGAAGCTTTCTTT

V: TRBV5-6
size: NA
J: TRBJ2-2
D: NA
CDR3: CATGTYNTGELFF
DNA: TGTGCTACCGGGACATATAACACCGGGGAGCTGTTTTTT

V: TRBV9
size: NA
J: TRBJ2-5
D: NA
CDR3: CASSASTGPETQYF
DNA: TGTGCCAGCAGCGCTTCGACAGGCCCGGAGACCCAGTACTTC

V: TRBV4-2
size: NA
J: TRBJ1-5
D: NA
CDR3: CASSRGVGSNQPQHF
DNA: TGTGCCAGCAGCCGTGGGGTAGGGAGCAATCAGCCCCAGCATTTT

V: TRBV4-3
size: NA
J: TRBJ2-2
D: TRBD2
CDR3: CASSRAGYNTGELFF
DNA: TGCGCCAGCAGCCGAGCGGGATACAACACCGGGGAGCTGTTTTTT

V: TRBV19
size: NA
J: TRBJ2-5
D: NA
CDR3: CASSIGTGLEETQYF
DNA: TGTGCCAGTAGTATAGGAACAGGGTTGGAAGAGACCCAGTACTTC